These T cell receptor beta chains were read from a single sample in a study of cytomegalovirus exposure and HLA in healthy donors. This table comes from immunoSEQ multiplex PCR, and its TCRdb copy is limited to in-frame clones, with some not included. The sample records 100,000 to 120,000 clones, 70% to 90% being singletons. The sample taken for sequencing was PBMCs. Receptors originate from a woman in her 30s in good health and CMV-seropositive. Each CDR3 is given with its conserved first and last residue. Each record gives: D gene, clone size, V gene, J gene, CDR3 DNA, CDR3 protein. The D gene is left open where the match is weak. Some rows have no size entry. The others give once, few or many, or a class for an expanded clone.

NA	NA	TRBV10-3	TRBJ2-7	TGTGCCATCAGGGCCGACAGTTACGAGCAGTACTTC	CAIRADSYEQYF
NA	NA	TRBV9	TRBJ2-1	TGTGCCAGCAGCGTATCTCAGGGCTCCTACAATGAGCAGTTCTTC	CASSVSQGSYNEQFF
TRBD2	NA	TRBV5-4	TRBJ2-3	TGTGCCAGCACGCGGGGGAACACAGATACGCAGTATTTT	CASTRGNTDTQYF
TRBD2	NA	TRBV11-2	TRBJ2-7	TGTGCCAGCAGCTTAGGCGGGAGTTACGAGCAGTACTTC	CASSLGGSYEQYF
NA	NA	TRBV5-6	TRBJ2-1	TGTGCCAGCAGCTTAGTAGAAGAGCAGTTCTTC	CASSLVEEQFF
TRBD1	many	TRBV7-9	TRBJ1-1	TGTGCCAGCAGCTTAAAGGGACAGGGGACCGCTGAAGCTTTCTTT	CASSLKGQGTAEAFF
TRBD1	NA	TRBV6-4	TRBJ1-5	TGTGCCAGCAGCGCCGGGACAGGGGAAGGAGGTCAGCCCCAGCATTTT	CASSAGTGEGGQPQHF
NA	NA	TRBV6-1	TRBJ2-7	TGTGCCAGCAGCCCATATGGACAGTACGAGCAGTACTTC	CASSPYGQYEQYF
TRBD2	NA	TRBV10-3	TRBJ2-1	TGTGCCATCAGTACTAGCGAATACAATGAGCAGTTCTTC	CAISTSEYNEQFF
TRBD2	NA	TRBV5-6	TRBJ2-5	TGTGCCAGCAGCTTTCCCCGGGGACTAGCGAATTTAGAGACCCAGTACTTC	CASSFPRGLANLETQYF
NA	NA	TRBV11-2	TRBJ1-4	TGTGCCAGCAGCTTGGGCCTAAATGAAAAACTGTTTTTT	CASSLGLNEKLFF
TRBD1	NA	TRBV7-6	TRBJ2-1	TGTGCCAGCAGCCCTCGACAGGGGGCGGGTGAGCAGTTCTTC	CASSPRQGAGEQFF
TRBD1	NA	TRBV29-1	TRBJ2-7	TGCAGCGTTGGGACAGGCGAGCAGTACTTC	CSVGTGEQYF
TRBD2	NA	TRBV29-1	TRBJ2-2	TGCAGCGTTGGAAGGCTAGCGGGAGGGCCCGGGGAGCTGTTTTTT	CSVGRLAGGPGELFF
NA	NA	TRBV1	TRBJ2-7	TGCACCAGCAGCCAGAGGACGAGCGGGAGCGGCTACGAGCAGTACTTC	CTSSQRTSGSGYEQYF
NA	NA	TRBV5-1	TRBJ2-3	TGCGCCAGCAGCTTGGCGTTTCCTAGCACAGATACGCAGTATTTT	CASSLAFPSTDTQYF
TRBD1	once	TRBV10-3	TRBJ2-7	TGTGCCATCAGTCAGGACAGGCCCGCCTACGAGCAGTACTTC	CAISQDRPAYEQYF
TRBD1	NA	TRBV11-2	TRBJ1-1	TGTGCCAGCAGCACCCCCAGGGGGCGGGAGAACACTGAAGCTTTCTTT	CASSTPRGRENTEAFF
TRBD1	NA	TRBV4-3	TRBJ2-2	TGCGCCAGCAGCCCCACAGGGCAGGGGGCAGGCGGGGAGCTGTTTTTT	CASSPTGQGAGGELFF
NA	once	TRBV29-1	TRBJ2-5	TGCAGCGTTGAAGAGGGACTTCAAGAGACCCAGTACTTC	CSVEEGLQETQYF
NA	NA	TRBV20-1	TRBJ2-1	TGCAGTGCTAGAGATCGGGATGAGCAGTTCTTC	CSARDRDEQFF
TRBD2	NA	TRBV7-6	TRBJ2-7	TGTGCCAGCAGCGCCGGGACTAGCATCTACGAGCAGTACTTC	CASSAGTSIYEQYF
NA	NA	TRBV6-5	TRBJ2-7	TGTGCCAGCAGTTACCGGGGGAGGAACGAGCAGTACTTC	CASSYRGRNEQYF
TRBD1	NA	TRBV4-3	TRBJ1-2	TGCGCCAGCAGCCGGACACAGGGGGCGAGCTATGGCTACACCTTC	CASSRTQGASYGYTF
TRBD1	NA	TRBV5-1	TRBJ2-2	TGCGCCAGCAGCTTGTGGGGGACAGGGGCCGGGGAGCTGTTTTTT	CASSLWGTGAGELFF
TRBD2	once	TRBV30	TRBJ2-1	TGTGCCTGGAGTCCCCCCGGACTAGGGATTCTCTTC	CAWSPPGLGILF
TRBD1	NA	TRBV29-1	TRBJ2-7	TGCAGCGTCGCCGGGACAGGGTCCTACGAGCAGTACTTC	CSVAGTGSYEQYF
TRBD1	NA	TRBV29-1	TRBJ1-2	TGCAGCGTTGAACGTGACAGGGGGCGAGGCTACACCTTC	CSVERDRGRGYTF
NA	NA	TRBV5-6	TRBJ1-3	TGTGCCAGCAGCTTGGCCATGGGGCACTCTGGAAACACCATATATTTT	CASSLAMGHSGNTIYF
TRBD1	NA	TRBV6-6	TRBJ1-2	TGTGCCAGCAGTCCTCAGGGGGCTATGTATGGCTACACCTTC	CASSPQGAMYGYTF
NA	NA	TRBV30	TRBJ2-3	TGTGCCTGGTTAGGGGAAGATACGCAGTATTTT	CAWLGEDTQYF
TRBD2	NA	TRBV2	TRBJ2-3	TGTGCCAGCAGTAAATGGACTAGCGGGGCAGATACGCAGTATTTT	CASSKWTSGADTQYF
TRBD1	NA	TRBV7-3	TRBJ2-1	TGTGCCAGCAGCTCGTCCCGAAGGACAGGGAATGAGCAGTTCTTC	CASSSSRRTGNEQFF
TRBD2	NA	TRBV7-2	TRBJ2-2	TGTGCCAGCAGCGTAAACCCAGCGGGAGGGGTAACCGGGGAGCTGTTTTTT	CASSVNPAGGVTGELFF
NA	NA	TRBV10-1	TRBJ2-1	TGCGCCAGCAGCCCCACAGGGTTCTCCTACAATGAGCAGTTCTTC	CASSPTGFSYNEQFF
NA	few	TRBV28	TRBJ1-1	TGTGCCAGCAGTTTGCCCGGGGGGGGCACTGAAGCTTTCTTT	CASSLPGGGTEAFF
NA	NA	TRBV18	TRBJ2-7	TGTGCCAGCTCACCACGCTTGGCCTCCTACGAGCAGTACTTC	CASSPRLASYEQYF
NA	few	TRBV6-6	TRBJ1-5	TGTGCCAGCAGCGATCGGGAGGGGACGGTCCAGCCCCAGCATTTT	CASSDREGTVQPQHF
NA	NA	TRBV4-2	TRBJ1-5	TGTGCCAGCAGCCAAGTTTATAGCAATCAGCCCCAGCATTTT	CASSQVYSNQPQHF
TRBD1	NA	TRBV5-5	TRBJ1-2	TGTGCCAGCAGCTTGGCCGGGACAGGGGGGTCTACTAACTATGGCTACACCTTC	CASSLAGTGGSTNYGYTF
NA	NA	TRBV21-1	TRBJ2-3	TGTGCCAGCAGCAAAGCCCTTCGCGGGACGAGGACAGATACGCAGTATTTT	CASSKALRGTRTDTQYF
NA	NA	TRBV30	TRBJ2-5	TGTGCCTGGAGTGTACTATTCGTGGACAAGCAATTGGTGCAAGAGACCCAGTACTTC	CAWSVLFVDKQLVQETQYF
NA	NA	TRBV6-5	TRBJ1-2	TGTGCCAGCAGGCAAGGACAGCTGACGGGCTACACCTTC	CASRQGQLTGYTF
NA	NA	TRBV10-3	TRBJ2-6	TGTGCCATCAGTGCGAATGTCGACTGGGCCAACGTCCTGACTTTC	CAISANVDWANVLTF
TRBD2	NA	TRBV11-2	TRBJ2-3	TGTGCCAGCAGCTCATTAGAGGCTAGCGGGAGTGGGCTAGATACGCAGTATTTT	CASSSLEASGSGLDTQYF
TRBD1	NA	TRBV7-9	TRBJ2-7	TGTGCCAGCAGCCCGAGAGGGGGGACAGGCGACGAGCAGTACTTC	CASSPRGGTGDEQYF